Following are 17 T cell receptor beta chains from one sample sequenced in a study of blood T cell repertoires in COVID-19. Clones were read by immunoSEQ multiplex PCR, and TCRdb kept only the in-frame ones, dropping some. The data show some 89,000 clones, approximately 90% seen once. The material sequenced was peripheral blood. The receptor source for this set is a man aged 60 to 69 with acute or convalescent COVID-19.

The V call is TRBV2, the J call TRBJ1-3; D remains ambiguous. CDR1 SNHLY and CDR2 FYNNEI come from the germline V gene. Trimming took 1 base from V and 2 from J, leaving 9 bases between them. The CDR3 consists of 15 residues. CDR3 coding DNA: TGTGCCAGCAGTGAAGAGGGAGGAACTGGAAACACCATATATTTT. Translated, it gives CASSEEGGTGNTIYF.

This chain links TRBV5-1 with TRBJ1-1; D unclear. The CDR3 has 14 residues. In germline, CDR1 is SGHRS, CDR2 YFSETQ. V shed 0 bases and J shed 3 bases, with 9 bases lying between them. DNA for the CDR3: TGCGCCAGCAGCTTGGCTACCCTGGACACTGAAGCTTTCTTT. The encoded protein is CASSLATLDTEAFF.

This rearrangement joins TRBV3-1 (or the pseudogene TRBV3-2) to TRBJ1-2; D gene uncertain. Germline V gives CDR1 LGHDT, CDR2 YNNKEL (reference sequence). V shed 1 base and J shed 6 bases, with 3 bases lying between them. CDR3 length: 11 amino acids. DNA for the CDR3: TGTGCCAGCAGCCAAGCTCATGGCTACACCTTC. This encodes CASSQAHGYTF.

The genes are TRBV7-9 and TRBJ2-1; D gene unclear. The CDR3 totals 12 residues. V lost 1 base to trimming and J lost 9 bases, with 7 bases between them. CDR1 and CDR2 from the germline V gene are SEHNR and FQNEAQ (reference sequence). The CDR3, as DNA: TGTGCCAGCAGCTTAGACCGGTCTGAGCAGTTCTTC. This gives the protein CASSLDRSEQFF.

CDR3 region: CASSLAGGMPIYF. The CDR3 DNA is TGTGCCAGCAGTCTGGCGGGGGGGATGCCCATATATTTT. This chain links TRBV6-5 with TRBJ1-3, with D possibly being TRBD1 (5 bases). The CDR3 runs to 13 residues. The V gene lost 5 bases and the J gene lost 11 bases, with 16 bases spanning the gap. Germline V gene sequence: CDR1 MNHEY, CDR2 SVGAGI.

This clone was seen a few times. V and J are TRBV12-3 or TRBV12-4 and TRBJ1-6; D gene uncertain. The CDR3 loop spans 13 amino acids. Trimming cost V 5 bases and J 10 bases, with 12 bases left between them. CDR3 DNA: TGTGCCAGCAGTCCCCTGTCGTCCTCACCCCTCCACTTT. This encodes CASSPLSSSPLHF.

V usage is TRBV6-5 and J usage is TRBJ1-1; D might be TRBD1 (5 bases). The ends were cut back, 6 bases at V and 6 bases at J, with 17 bases in the middle. Germline lookup yields CDR1 MNHEY and CDR2 SVGAGI. The CDR3 is 14 amino acids. The CDR3 DNA sequence: TGTGCCAGCAGATTGACAGTAGATGTCCCTGAAGCTTTCTTT. Translating gives CASRLTVDVPEAFF.

This clone was seen a single time. The rearrangement uses TRBV7-2 and TRBJ2-5, with unresolved D. CDR3 length: 13 amino acids. Trimming took off 5 bases at V and 5 bases at J, with 12 bases between the two ends. CDR1 is SGHTA, CDR2 FQGNSA, per germline. The CDR3 coding sequence is TGTGCCAGCAGCCCACAACCGTCGGAGACCCAGTACTTC. Translation: CASSPQPSETQYF.

The chain links TRBV6-5 to TRBJ2-3; no definite D call. Germline V gene lookup returns CDR1 MNHEY and CDR2 SVGAGI. V was clipped by 5 bases and J by 4 bases, with 4 bases between them. The CDR3 spans 11 residues. The CDR3 nucleotides read TGTGCCAGCAGTCAATCAGATACGCAGTATTTT. This gives the protein CASSQSDTQYF.

This chain uses TRBV7-9 with TRBJ1-2; tentative D call: TRBD1 (5 bases). V dropped 1 base and J dropped 0 bases, with 6 bases sitting between them. The CDR3 has 14 residues. The germline CDR1 and CDR2 sequences are SEHNR and FQNEAQ (reference sequence). The CDR3 spells CASSLGQSNYGYTF. CDR3 DNA sequence: TGTGCCAGCAGCTTAGGACAGTCTAACTATGGCTACACCTTC.

The chain joins TRBV9 to TRBJ2-2, with 9 bases aligning to TRBD1. The V segment lost 3 bases and the J segment 8 bases; nucleotides outside the gene matches: 14. The CDR3 has 17 amino acids. The germline gives CDR1 SGDLS, CDR2 YYNGEE. The CDR3 here is CASSGGPGTGKGGELFF. The CDR3 DNA is TGTGCCAGCAGCGGGGGTCCCGGGACAGGGAAGGGTGGGGAGCTGTTTTTT.

The genes are TRBV2 and TRBJ2-7, with 7 positions matching TRBD1. There are 16 residues in the CDR3. Trimming at V came to 6 bases and at J to 0 bases, leaving 11 bases not matched to a gene. Germline lookup yields CDR1 SNHLY and CDR2 FYNNEI. The chain's CDR3 is CASRAPPTGSSYEQYF. The CDR3 coding sequence is TGTGCCAGCAGAGCCCCGCCGACAGGGAGCTCCTACGAGCAGTACTTC.

The genes are TRBV29-1 and TRBJ2-7, with TRBD1 matching over 9 bases. Germline assignment: CDR1 SQVTM and CDR2 ANQGSEA. CDR3 length: 12 residues. V lost 7 bases, J lost 6 bases, and 7 bases stayed unmatched. The CDR3 reads CSALGQGFEQYV. The CDR3 bases are TGCAGCGCGCTCGGACAGGGGTTCGAGCAGTACGTC.

The gene calls are TRBV27 and TRBJ2-7; 7 bases match TRBD1. Trimming cost V 5 bases and J 0 bases; bases outside gene matches: 4. The CDR3 is made up of 14 amino acids. From germline, CDR1 is MNHEY and CDR2 SMNVEV (reference sequence). DNA for the CDR3: TGTGCCAGCAGTAAAACAGGGGTCTCCTACGAGCAGTACTTC. Amino acid sequence: CASSKTGVSYEQYF.

This clone has just one count. The chain carries TRBV5-8 and TRBJ2-5; 9 positions agree with TRBD1. The CDR3 has 14 amino acids. V lost 4 bases to trimming and J lost 4 bases; unmatched junction nucleotides: 5. CDR1 and CDR2 (germline): SGHTS, YDEGEE. The CDR3 here is CASSHGDRVETQYF. Written as DNA, the CDR3 is TGTGCCAGCAGCCATGGGGACAGGGTAGAGACCCAGTACTTC.

The chain couples TRBV4-2 to TRBJ1-2; 8 nucleotides align to TRBD1. J was trimmed by 4 bases and V by 0 bases; bases with no gene match: 4. From germline, CDR1 is LGHNA and CDR2 YNFKEQ. The CDR3 runs 15 residues. CDR3 in DNA: TGTGCCAGCAGCCAAGAAGGACAGGGAACCTATGGCTACACCTTC. It translates to CASSQEGQGTYGYTF.

This clone was observed a single time. The chain combines TRBV28 with TRBJ1-3; D may be TRBD1 (5 bases). The CDR3 sequence is 13 residues long. The V gene lost 3 bases and the J gene lost 8 bases, with 11 bases spanning the gap. Germline CDR1 and CDR2: MDHEN and SYDVKM. As DNA, the CDR3 is TGTGCCAGCAGTTTCCAGGGTCGAGACACCATATATTTT. It encodes CASSFQGRDTIYF.